This record looks at one T cell receptor (beta chain) sequence and its context. It has no known antigen specificity. It has no much larger one-base neighbor in the sample; base qualities were not kept. Trimming removed 0 bases from V and 6 bases from J; the gene matches leave 3 bases unexplained. The CDR3 contains 13 residues, cysteine and phenylalanine counted. Here the CDR3 DNA is all that survives: 39 bases in frame from base 1. CDR1 is given as SQVTM and CDR2 as ANQGSEA, both from the germline V gene. The entry originates in a study of blood T cell repertoires in COVID-19 (dated by TCRdb to 2020 to 2021). Study-wide context: Samples from collaborators originated in the United States, Italy and Spain and spanned both the acute and convalescent phases of COVID-19. The prospective study material was composed of cDNA or gDNA derived from T cells, B-cell-depleted T cells, or PBMCs. Deeply sampled blood TCRbeta repertoires from subjects exposed to, actively infected with, or recovered from COVID-19 were included in the dataset. A freely available public database, intended as a resource for researchers studying the immune response to SARS-CoV-2, is where the repertoires were released. The samples were drawn from two sources: the first 160 participants of the ongoing ImmuneRACE study, and approximately 1,300 subjects contributed by 6 global collaborators. A de-identified subject ID, COVID-19 status, age in years and sex were almost always included in the sample metadata. Where available, HLA class I and class II types were obtained from metadata supplied by the sample provider rather than from assay-based typing.

One collaborating source in Seattle enrolled patients during active infection and followed them longitudinally through the course of disease. The collaborating institutions used their own protocols to collect whole blood in K2EDTA tubes. For TCRbeta analysis, collaborator samples were shipped as frozen whole blood, as isolated PBMCs, or as DNA extracted from either sample type. TCRbeta CDR3 regions were amplified from genomic DNA by means of the immunoSEQ Assay, a bias-controlled multiplex PCR. From the authors' description of their analysis: The number of nucleated cells in each sample was estimated by amplification of reference gene primers within the assay. To quantify the absolute abundance of each unique TCRbeta CDR3 rearrangement, sequence reads were collapsed and filtered. For each sample, productive Simpson clonality was calculated as the square root of Simpson's diversity index across productive rearrangements. TCRdb mirrors the immuneACCESS table, restricted to in-frame sequences. Some clones are absent from its copies; in checked studies, under half trace to an unresolved V gene, and the reason for the others is unknown. V and J calls plus clone size are reproduced from that table; the DNA served to infer D and trimming. This sample comprises about 220,000 clones, 70% to 90% of them detected only once. The ten largest clones take up about 2.4% of the sample.

What the work shows at the level of the full study, not this receptor alone: The quantity of clinical and demographic metadata differed by source and by participant and was supplied without curation.

This receptor was identified in a woman between 65 and 79 years old with COVID-19, enrolled during active disease. The receptor chain draws on TRBV29-1 and TRBJ2-5, with TRBD1 identical over 8 junction bases. Sequenced sample: peripheral blood. The nucleotides are TGCAGCGTTGAAGATTCCAGGGGGCAGACCCAGTACTTC. Its translation reads: CSVEDSRGQTQYF.